This T cell receptor beta chain was identified during a study of technical replicates of blood from several donors (dated by TCRdb to 2017 to 2019). As regards this clone: This clone's antigen is unknown. Nothing much larger sits one base from this clone, and base qualities are not available.

CDR1 and CDR2 are read off the germline V gene as MNHEY and SVGAGI. Including cysteine and phenylalanine, the CDR3 has 13 amino acids. The read is trimmed to its CDR3 DNA, 39 bases read in frame from base 1. The germline ends are 15 bases apart after V is trimmed by 5 bases and J by 8 bases. Library preparation employed the immunoSEQ multiplex PCR assay. TCRdb took over this immuneACCESS table, retaining in-frame rearrangements with V and J assigned. Such tables are incomplete; in checked studies, under half of the missing clones stem from an unresolved V gene, and the remainder is unexplained. For this sample the table gives 55,000 to 75,000 clones, of which more than 70% were detected only once. The ten largest account for around 5.3% of the sample.

The sequence joins TRBV6-5 to TRBJ1-2; the D gene is unclear. The sample was PBMCs. The TCR was taken from a human donor in good health. Some clones in this sample may be carry-over from other donors' samples. The CDR3 here reads CASSTNTGGGYTF. The nucleotide sequence reads TGTGCCAGCAGTACGAACACCGGCGGGGGCTACACCTTC.